The 29 T cell receptor beta chains given below trace back to one sample, sequenced in a study of T cells after yellow fever vaccination. In TCRdb, the 5' RACE reads were re-called with MiXCR into one record per CDR3 protein. The table has hundreds of thousands of distinct CDR3 sequences, over 8% seen once. The source was PBMCs, collected on the day of the first yellow fever vaccination. The receptors stem from a man between 18 and 29 years old who received the YFV17D yellow fever vaccine.

The sample holds many counts of this clonotype. This rearrangement joins TRBV12-3 or TRBV12-4 to TRBJ2-7; 7 nucleotides agree with TRBD2. This CDR3 comprises 13 residues. The ends lost 0 bases at V and 5 bases at J; junction bases unmatched: 1. The CDR3 DNA reads as TGTGCCAGCAGTTTAGCGGGAGGGAACGAGCAGTACGTC. Amino acid sequence: CASSLAGGNEQYV.

At least ten counts were recorded for this clonotype. The V call is TRBV29-1, the J call TRBJ2-4, with 7 nucleotides matching TRBD1. Germline V gene lookup returns CDR1 SQVTM and CDR2 ANQGSEA. This CDR3 contains 14 residues. Germline trimming cut 5 bases from V and 5 bases from J; bases unmatched to any gene: 9. CDR3 in DNA: TGCAGCGTTTCGGGCCGGGACAGTGAAAACATTCAGTACTTC. Its protein product is CSVSGRDSENIQYF.

This clonotype was seen only a few times. The chain is built from TRBV5-6 and TRBJ1-2, with 7 bases identical to TRBD1. The CDR3 spans 14 residues. Germline values: CDR1 SGHDT, CDR2 YYEEEE. V lost 4 bases and J lost 4; bases outside the gene matches: 7. The CDR3 sequence is CASSLTGFPYGYTF. The CDR3 DNA sequence: TGTGCCAGCAGCCTGACAGGGTTTCCCTATGGCTACACCTTC.

The chain employs TRBV6-5 and TRBJ2-1, with 11 bases fitting TRBD2. V lost 4 bases, J lost 1 base, and 3 bases stayed unmatched. CDR1 and CDR2 from the germline V gene are MNHEY and SVGAGI. There are 16 residues in the CDR3. The CDR3 spells CASSSRTSGSYNEQFF. For the CDR3, the DNA is TGTGCCAGCAGTTCCCGGACTAGCGGGTCCTACAATGAGCAGTTCTTC.

The chain carries TRBV28 and TRBJ1-6; D is ambiguous. Germline CDR1 is MDHEN and CDR2 is SYDVKM. The CDR3 consists of 14 residues. Trimming pared 6 bases from V and 7 bases from J, leaving 13 bases between. The CDR3 sequence is CASRQTVENSPLHF. DNA for the CDR3: TGTGCCAGCAGACAGACGGTAGAGAATTCACCCCTCCACTTT.

This clonotype came up a few times. The J gene is TRBJ2-7, the V gene TRBV18; 10 bases are a match to TRBD1. There are 17 residues in the CDR3. Germline values: CDR1 KGHSH, CDR2 LQKENI. V lost 4 bases to trimming and J lost 5 bases; unmatched junction nucleotides: 14. Here the CDR3 DNA reads TGTGCCAGCTCACTCTTGGCCCCGGGACAGGGGAATGACGAGCAGTACTTC. Translated, it gives CASSLLAPGQGNDEQYF.

This clonotype has ten or more counts. The genes are TRBV4-2 and TRBJ2-2; D is possibly TRBD2 (6 bases). There are 15 residues in the CDR3. CDR1 and CDR2 from the germline V gene are LGHNA and YNFKEQ. Trimming took 3 bases from V and 3 from J, leaving 11 bases between them. CDR3 loop: CASSQFSGDTGELFF. CDR3 DNA: TGTGCCAGCAGCCAGTTTTCGGGGGACACCGGGGAGCTGTTTTTT.

This clonotype was seen many times. The chain couples TRBV19 to TRBJ2-7; TRBD1 agrees at 8 bases. The germline V gene encodes CDR1 LNHDA and CDR2 SQIVND (reference sequence). V lost 6 bases, J lost 9 bases, and 10 bases stayed unmatched. This CDR3 region has 13 residues. This CDR3 reads CASSQGAPSGQYF. Here the CDR3 DNA reads TGTGCCAGTAGCCAGGGGGCTCCTTCAGGGCAGTACTTC.

This clonotype was counted at least ten times. The CDR3 sequence is CSAVESTDTQYF. The CDR3 coding sequence is TGCAGTGCTGTCGAATCCACAGATACGCAGTATTTT. The chain carries TRBV20-1 and TRBJ2-3; D gene ambiguous. This CDR3 has 12 amino acids. Germline V gene sequence: CDR1 DFQATT, CDR2 SNEGSKA (reference sequence). V lost 5 bases, J lost 2 bases, and 8 bases lay in between.

The CDR3 here is CASMGQGRSSGNTIYF. CDR3 bases: TGTGCCAGCATGGGACAGGGGCGAAGCTCTGGAAACACCATATATTTT. This chain links TRBV2 with TRBJ1-3; TRBD1 aligns across 10 bases. The length of the CDR3 is 16 residues. Germline V gene lookup returns CDR1 SNHLY and CDR2 FYNNEI. Trimming cost V 7 bases and J 0 bases; bases outside gene matches: 6.

The V and J genes are TRBV4-1 and TRBJ2-1, with D unresolved. The length of the CDR3 is 15 residues. Per germline, CDR1 MGHRA and CDR2 YSYEKL. V was cut by 3 bases and J by 0 bases, with 9 bases left in between. In DNA, the CDR3 is TGCGCCAGCAGCCAGATCCAGAGCTCCTACAATGAGCAGTTCTTC. The encoded protein is CASSQIQSSYNEQFF.

The genes are TRBV28 and TRBJ1-5; D may be TRBD1 (6 bases). Trimming removed 6 bases at V and 0 bases at J, with 15 bases between. From germline, CDR1 is MDHEN and CDR2 SYDVKM. This CDR3 is built from 16 residues. The CDR3 loop is CASRDRTDYSNQPQHF. CDR3 DNA sequence: TGTGCCAGCAGAGACAGGACGGATTATAGCAATCAGCCCCAGCATTTT.

This clonotype was recorded a few times. The chain joins TRBV5-4 to TRBJ2-7, with TRBD1 identical over 9 bases. The V and J ends lost 3 bases and 4 bases, in that order; junction bases with no gene match: 8. Germline V gene lookup returns CDR1 SGHNT and CDR2 YYREEE (reference sequence). The CDR3 is 15 amino acids. The CDR3 DNA sequence: TGTGCCAGCAGCTCGGGACAGGGCGCCGTTTACGAGCAGTACGTC. It is translated as CASSSGQGAVYEQYV.

This clonotype was seen only a few times. J is TRBJ1-1 and V is TRBV7-9; a weak D match, TRBD1 (5 bases). Looked up from germline, CDR1 is SEHNR and CDR2 is FQNEAQ (reference sequence). The CDR3 runs to 14 residues. V dropped 4 bases and J dropped 1 base, with 10 bases sitting between them. CDR3 residues: CASSYHGQNTEAFF. The CDR3 DNA reads TGTGCCAGCAGCTATCACGGACAGAACACTGAAGCTTTCTTT. The full variable domain, its missing parts supplied by reference TRBV7-9 and TRBJ1-1, is DTGVSQNPRHKITKRGQNVTFRCDPISEHNRLYWYRQTLGQGPEFLTYFQNEAQLEKSRLLSDRFSAERPKGSFSTLEIQRTEQGDSAMYLCASSYHGQNTEAFFGQGTRLTVV.

The rearrangement uses TRBV7-9 and TRBJ2-4; D gene unclear. The V end lost 1 base, the J end lost 6 bases, and 10 bases lay between the germline ends. Per the germline V gene, CDR1 is SEHNR and CDR2 is FQNEAQ (reference sequence). The CDR3 has 14 amino acids. The CDR3 here is CASSLVFPGNIQYF. Here the CDR3 DNA reads TGTGCCAGCAGCTTAGTGTTCCCGGGAAACATTCAGTACTTC.

This clonotype was detected only a few times. The V call is TRBV24-1, the J call TRBJ1-2; TRBD1 agrees at 7 bases. Germline-derived CDR1 and CDR2 are KGHDR and SFDVKD. The CDR3 has 12 residues. V dropped 4 bases and J dropped 10; count of bases not matched to a gene: 5. CDR3 nucleotide sequence: TGTGCCACCAGTGAACGACAGGGTGACTACACCTTC. Its translation is CATSERQGDYTF.

A few counts support this clonotype. In nucleotides, the CDR3 is TGCAGTGCTAGAGGGGACATGAACTACGAGCAGTACTTC. Translation: CSARGDMNYEQYF. This chain links TRBV20-1 with TRBJ2-7; D might be TRBD1 (6 bases). The length of the CDR3 is 13 residues. V was trimmed by 1 base and J by 3 bases, leaving 10 bases between them. CDR1 and CDR2 from the germline V gene are DFQATT and SNEGSKA (reference sequence).

To note about this clonotype: One end of the junction fails to match germline, which may point to a read error. The rearrangement uses TRBV7-2 and TRBJ1-4; D is unclear. This CDR3 has 14 residues. CDR1 SGHTA and CDR2 FQGNSA come from the germline V gene. The CDR3 sequence is CASSRPEWNAKLFF. In DNA form, the CDR3 reads TGTGCCAGCAGCCGTCCCGAGTGGAATGCAAAACTGTTTTTT.

This clonotype was counted a few times. This chain uses TRBV5-1 with TRBJ2-4; D possibly corresponds to TRBD1 (6 bases). CDR1 and CDR2 from the germline V gene are SGHRS and YFSETQ. The V end lost 4 bases, the J end lost 3 bases, and 17 bases lay between the germline ends. The CDR3 length is 16 residues. The CDR3 spells CASSIGQNFVKNIQYF. The CDR3 DNA reads as TGCGCCAGCAGCATCGGACAGAATTTTGTCAAAAACATTCAGTACTTC. The entire variable domain, with the rest obtained from reference TRBV5-1 and TRBJ2-4, is as follows: KAGVTQTPRYLIKTRGQQVTLSCSPISGHRSVSWYQQTPGQGLQFLFEYFSETQRNKGNFPGRFSGRQFSNSRSEMNVSTLELGDSALYLCASSIGQNFVKNIQYFGAGTRLSVL.

This clonotype was observed a handful of times. The gene calls are TRBV4-3 and TRBJ2-3; TRBD1 is a possible D gene (6 bases). Deletions cut 2 bases from V and 2 bases from J, with 11 bases between. CDR1 LGHNA and CDR2 YSLEER come from the germline V gene. The CDR3 is 15 residues long. The CDR3 DNA is TGCGCCAGCAGCCAAACACGGGACAACACAGATACGCAGTATTTT. It is translated as CASSQTRDNTDTQYF.

This chain joins TRBV18 and TRBJ1-1; D is uncertain. V gave up 7 bases and J gave up 0 bases, with 12 bases separating them. Germline values: CDR1 KGHSH, CDR2 LQKENI. The CDR3 extends over 14 amino acids. CDR3 coding DNA: TGTGCCAGCTTAGCATCTCGGGTGAACACTGAAGCTTTCTTT. This gives the protein CASLASRVNTEAFF.

This clonotype was recorded a few times. This chain's CDR3 is CASAGTPGGETQYF. The CDR3, as DNA: TGTGCCAGCGCCGGGACACCCGGGGGAGAGACCCAGTACTTC. This chain connects TRBV25-1 to TRBJ2-5; possibly TRBD1 or TRBD2 for D (6 bases each). The CDR3 is 14 residues long. The germline V gene has CDR1 MGHDK and CDR2 SYGVNS. The V and J ends lost 8 bases and 4 bases respectively, with 17 bases between them.

This clonotype was seen more than once but under ten times. The V gene is TRBV12-3 or TRBV12-4, the J gene TRBJ1-1, with 9 positions matching TRBD1. The CDR3 runs to 17 residues. J was trimmed by 1 base and V by 5 bases; bases with no gene match: 11. Here the CDR3 reads CASSKYTGGARNTEAFF. The CDR3 DNA reads TGTGCCAGCAGTAAATATACAGGGGGCGCGAGGAACACTGAAGCTTTCTTT.

The chain recombines TRBV10-3 with TRBJ2-1; D is undetermined. Deletions cut 8 bases from V and 5 bases from J, with 13 bases between. Looked up from germline, CDR1 is ENHRY and CDR2 is SYGVKD. This CDR3 contains 13 residues. This chain's CDR3 is CAICRAADNEQFF. The CDR3 coding sequence is TGTGCCATCTGTCGCGCGGCAGACAATGAGCAGTTCTTC.

There are many counts of this clonotype. The chain employs TRBV6-2 or TRBV6-3 and TRBJ1-1; possible D gene TRBD1, 5 bases. Germline lookup yields CDR1 MNHEY and CDR2 SVGEGT. V lost 6 bases and J 0 bases, leaving 11 bases between the germline ends. The CDR3 runs to 14 residues. The CDR3 sequence: CASRPQVMNTEAFF. The DNA for the CDR3 is TGTGCCAGCAGGCCACAGGTCATGAACACTGAAGCTTTCTTT.

The chain carries TRBV20-1 and TRBJ2-1, with 8 bases matching TRBD2. The CDR3 runs 14 residues. Trimming at V came to 2 bases and at J to 8 bases, leaving 8 bases not matched to a gene. CDR1 DFQATT and CDR2 SNEGSKA come from the germline V gene (reference sequence). The CDR3, as DNA: TGCAGTGCTAGATCGGCGGGGGGAAAAGATGAGCAGTTCTTC. Protein sequence: CSARSAGGKDEQFF.

The chain combines TRBV5-1 with TRBJ1-4, with 7 bases identical to TRBD1. The CDR3 contains 14 residues. The ends lost 6 bases at V and 3 bases at J; junction bases unmatched: 5. Per germline, CDR1 SGHRS and CDR2 YFSETQ. CDR3 sequence reads: CASITQGSNEKLFF. The CDR3 DNA sequence: TGCGCCAGCATAACACAGGGGTCTAATGAAAAACTGTTTTTT.

This clonotype has ten or more counts. V and J are TRBV6-4 and TRBJ2-7; 10 positions match TRBD2. The CDR3 covers 18 residues. In germline, CDR1 is MRHNA, CDR2 SNTAGT. V lost 0 bases to trimming and J lost 5 bases; unmatched junction nucleotides: 13. The CDR3 loop reads CASSDSTASGGLKHEQYV. The CDR3 nucleotides are TGTGCCAGCAGTGACTCGACGGCTAGCGGGGGCCTTAAGCACGAGCAGTACGTC.

This rearrangement joins TRBV20-1 to TRBJ1-1; 8 bases are shared with TRBD1. Germline V gene sequence: CDR1 DFQATT, CDR2 SNEGSKA (reference sequence). The CDR3 extends over 13 amino acids. V lost 3 bases to trimming and J lost 5 bases; unmatched junction nucleotides: 5. The CDR3 loop reads CSASRQGSTEAFF. DNA of the CDR3: TGCAGTGCTAGCCGACAGGGGTCAACTGAAGCTTTCTTT.